Included here is one T cell receptor beta chain sequence, with context. Its matching antigen is unknown. One entry per CDR3 protein, called by TCRdb with MiXCR from the reads. Of hundreds of thousands of distinct CDR3 sequences listed, over 25% are singletons. These data come from a study of T cell repertoires in cytomegalovirus infection. Study in general: Public signatures in TCR beta pointed to CMV infection and matching HLA type. Study-wide results and caveats: What dominated the ex vivo response were HLA-C-restricted CMV-specific TCR beta clonotypes. Based on cumulative public TCR beta family frequency, carriers of CMV plus the relevant HLA were identified.

V gave up 7 bases and J gave up 2 bases, with 20 bases separating them. Per the germline V gene, CDR1 is DFQATT and CDR2 is SNEGSKA (reference sequence). The CDR3 runs 15 residues. The sequences come from cultured CD8+ T cells from PBMCs, collected from culture after CMV antigen stimulation. The chain is built from TRBV20-1 and TRBJ2-5; a possible D gene is TRBD2 (7 bases). The TCR comes from a human donor in good health (CMV status not recorded). Some clones in this sample may be carry-over from other donors' samples. CDR3 DNA sequence: TGCAGTGTAACTCGGGGGGCCCTTTTTCAAGAGACCCAGTACTTC. Encoded protein: CSVTRGALFQETQYF.